Shown below are 31 T cell receptor beta chains from a single sample sequenced in a study of blood T cell repertoires in COVID-19. The protocol was immunoSEQ multiplex PCR, while the TCRdb copy is restricted to in-frame clones and leaves out a portion. The sample holds a few hundred thousand clones, roughly 90% seen once. Input material: PBMCs or T cells enriched from blood (not recorded which). The receptors stem from a young woman who had recovered from COVID-19.

This chain links TRBV7-6 with TRBJ1-6; perhaps TRBD1 as D (5 bases). This CDR3 contains 12 residues. Germline CDR1 SGHVS, CDR2 FNYEAQ. V shed 4 bases and J shed 8 bases, with 6 bases lying between them. The CDR3 sequence is CASSSQDSPLHF. The CDR3 coding sequence is TGTGCCAGCAGCTCACAGGATTCACCCCTCCACTTT.

This chain uses TRBV12-3 or TRBV12-4 with TRBJ1-2; D remains ambiguous. The CDR3 is 13 amino acids. The germline V and J ends were trimmed by 2 bases and 0 bases, with 4 bases remaining between them. CDR3 sequence (DNA): TGTGCCAGCAGTTTAATATCTAACTATGGCTACACCTTC. Translated, it gives CASSLISNYGYTF.

The V and J genes are TRBV2 and TRBJ2-5; possible D gene TRBD1, 5 bases. Germline V gives CDR1 SNHLY, CDR2 FYNNEI. Between the trimmed V and J ends, which lost 5 bases and 1 base, there was a span of 8 bases. The CDR3 is made up of 13 amino acids. The CDR3 is CASSPDSQETQYF. Here the CDR3 DNA reads TGTGCCAGCAGTCCTGACAGCCAAGAGACCCAGTACTTC.

This sequence joins TRBV5-4 and TRBJ1-1; D not certain. V was clipped by 4 bases and J by 7 bases, with 17 bases between them. The germline gives CDR1 SGHNT, CDR2 YYREEE (reference sequence). The CDR3 contains 14 residues. The CDR3 nucleotides are TGTGCCAGCAGCCCGCCTTTTGTGGGAGGTGAAGCTTTCTTT. This translates into CASSPPFVGGEAFF. The entire variable domain, with the rest obtained from reference TRBV5-4 and TRBJ1-1, is as follows: ETGVTQSPTHLIKTRGQQVTLRCSSQSGHNTVSWYQQALGQGPQFIFQYYREEENGRGNFPPRFSGLQFPNYSSELNVNALELDDSALYLCASSPPFVGGEAFFGQGTRLTVV.

This chain joins TRBV6-1 and TRBJ1-1, with TRBD1 as a possible D gene (6 bases). V lost 2 bases to trimming and J lost 5 bases, with 12 bases between them. CDR1 and CDR2 from the germline V gene are MNHNS and SASEGT. This CDR3 is built from 14 residues. CDR3 protein: CASSERRGATEAFF. DNA for the CDR3: TGTGCCAGCAGTGAACGCAGGGGTGCGACTGAAGCTTTCTTT.

The V gene is TRBV29-1, the J gene TRBJ2-7, with a tentative D call TRBD1 (5 bases). Germline-derived CDR1 and CDR2 are SQVTM and ANQGSEA. The CDR3 sequence is 13 residues long. Trimming cost V 5 bases and J 3 bases, with 14 bases left between them. In DNA, the CDR3 is TGCAGCGTTAGGGGCCTGGGGTTCTACGAGCAGTACTTC. Its protein product is CSVRGLGFYEQYF.

The chain couples TRBV9 to TRBJ2-2, with 8 positions matching TRBD1. The CDR3 contains 20 residues. The J segment lost 3 bases and the V segment lost 4 bases, leaving 20 bases of the junction unmatched. The germline gives CDR1 SGDLS, CDR2 YYNGEE. The CDR3 DNA reads as TGTGCCAGCAGCACTGGACAGGGACCTGATGCACGGGTCGACACCGGGGAGCTGTTTTTT. As protein: CASSTGQGPDARVDTGELFF.

The genes are TRBV27 and TRBJ2-3; 11 positions agree with TRBD1. The J segment lost 8 bases and the V segment lost 5 bases, leaving 12 bases of the junction unmatched. CDR3 length: 16 amino acids. Germline CDR1 is MNHEY and CDR2 is SMNVEV (reference sequence). The DNA for the CDR3 is TGTGCCAGCAGTCCTTATCCCGGACAGGGGGCAGTTACGCAGTATTTT. Its protein is CASSPYPGQGAVTQYF.

The chain uses TRBV5-5 and TRBJ2-2, with D perhaps TRBD2 (6 bases). CDR3 size: 14 residues. From germline, CDR1 is SGHKS and CDR2 YYEKEE (reference sequence). The V end lost 4 bases, the J end lost 5 bases, and 12 bases lay between the germline ends. The chain's CDR3 is CASSMIAGTGELFF. The CDR3 DNA follows: TGTGCCAGCAGCATGATTGCGGGAACCGGGGAGCTGTTTTTT.

This chain links TRBV11-2 with TRBJ2-6; D remains ambiguous. The V end was cut by 3 bases, the J end by 0 bases, with 9 bases between. This CDR3 spans 16 amino acids. From germline, CDR1 is SGHAT and CDR2 FQNNGV. Here the CDR3 DNA reads TGTGCCAGCAGCTTCCTCAGAGGCTCTGGGGCCAACGTCCTGACTTTC. It encodes CASSFLRGSGANVLTF.

The V call is TRBV4-1, the J call TRBJ2-7, with TRBD1 matching over 10 bases. This CDR3 has 15 residues. V shed 0 bases, J shed 3 bases, and the junction held 2 bases outside the gene matches. In germline, CDR1 is MGHRA, CDR2 YSYEKL. In DNA, the CDR3 is TGCGCCAGCAGCCAAGAAGGGACAGGGGACTACGAGCAGTACTTC. It specifies CASSQEGTGDYEQYF.

J is TRBJ1-6 and V is TRBV2; tentatively, D is TRBD1 (5 bases). The germline CDR1 and CDR2 sequences are SNHLY and FYNNEI. Trimming pared 3 bases from V and 10 bases from J, leaving 13 bases between. The CDR3 totals 14 residues. The CDR3 DNA follows: TGTGCCAGCAGTGAGGCCAGGGTGAACTCACCCCTCCACTTT. Translating it yields CASSEARVNSPLHF.

This chain uses TRBV19 with TRBJ1-1, with D tentatively TRBD1 (5 bases). The CDR3 contains 14 residues. CDR1 is LNHDA, CDR2 SQIVND, per germline (reference sequence). Deletions cut 0 bases from V and 5 bases from J, with 10 bases between. The CDR3 loop reads CASSIEAGRTEAFF. Here the CDR3 DNA reads TGTGCCAGTAGTATAGAGGCAGGGAGGACTGAAGCTTTCTTT.

The CDR3 DNA follows: TGCGCCAGCAGTTCAGGGGTAGGGCCCTCTGGAAACACCATATATTTT. This translates into CASSSGVGPSGNTIYF. The gene calls are TRBV10-1 and TRBJ1-3, with a possible D match to TRBD1 (6 bases). CDR3 length: 16 amino acids. CDR1 is WNHNN, CDR2 SYGVQD, per germline (reference sequence). V lost 5 bases, J lost 0 bases, and 14 bases lay in between.

The CDR3 spells CASSYFSSTEAFF. In DNA, the CDR3 is TGTGCCAGCAGTTACTTTTCTAGCACTGAAGCTTTCTTT. The gene calls are TRBV6-2 or TRBV6-3 and TRBJ1-1, with D unresolved. The CDR3 is 13 amino acids. The germline V gene has CDR1 MNHEY and CDR2 SVGEGT. Trimming took off 1 base at V and 4 bases at J, with 7 bases between the two ends.

As DNA, the CDR3 is TGTGCCAGCAGTTTCGGGGGCCAGGCGGGGGGACATACGCAGTATTTT. Protein: CASSFGGQAGGHTQYF. The chain couples TRBV28 to TRBJ2-3; the match to TRBD2 covers 8 bases. The CDR3 has 16 residues. Trimming at V came to 3 bases and at J to 7 bases, leaving 12 bases not matched to a gene. Per the germline V gene, CDR1 is MDHEN and CDR2 is SYDVKM.

The chain recombines TRBV6-5 with TRBJ1-4, with D maybe TRBD1 (5 bases). Trimming stripped 5 bases from V and 0 bases from J, with 10 bases between. CDR3 size: 15 residues. Germline CDR1 MNHEY, CDR2 SVGAGI. CDR3 DNA: TGTGCCAGCAGTAGGGGTACGGCAACTAATGAAAAACTGTTTTTT. This sequence encodes CASSRGTATNEKLFF.

The rearrangement uses TRBV7-9 and TRBJ1-2; TRBD1 might be the D (5 bases). This CDR3 region has 11 residues. The germline V gene has CDR1 SEHNR and CDR2 FQNEAQ (reference sequence). V lost 3 bases to trimming and J lost 8 bases, with 7 bases between them. For the CDR3, the DNA is TGTGCCAGCAGCTTTACAGGCGGCTACACCTTC. Protein product: CASSFTGGYTF.

J is TRBJ1-6 and V is TRBV6-1, with 7 positions matching TRBD1. The germline V gene encodes CDR1 MNHNS and CDR2 SASEGT. V lost 3 bases and J lost 7; bases outside the gene matches: 3. The CDR3 spans 14 residues. CDR3 sequence: CASSDGTENSPLHF. DNA for the CDR3: TGTGCCAGCAGTGACGGGACAGAAAATTCACCCCTCCACTTT.

The chain carries TRBV29-1 and TRBJ1-5; 7 bases are a match to TRBD1. The V and J ends lost 7 bases and 0 bases, in that order; junction bases with no gene match: 6. CDR1 SQVTM and CDR2 ANQGSEA come from the germline V gene. The CDR3 length is 14 residues. CDR3 protein: CSANTGDSNQPQHF. As DNA, the CDR3 is TGCAGCGCCAATACAGGGGATAGCAATCAGCCCCAGCATTTT.

The chain is built from TRBV2 and TRBJ1-5, with TRBD1 matching over 9 bases. The CDR3 spans 13 residues. The V and J ends lost 7 bases and 9 bases, in that order; junction bases with no gene match: 7. Germline values: CDR1 SNHLY, CDR2 FYNNEI. CDR3 loop: CASNVGTGWPQHF. CDR3 nucleotide sequence: TGTGCCAGCAACGTTGGGACAGGGTGGCCCCAGCATTTT. Full variable domain (missing parts from reference TRBV2 and TRBJ1-5): EPEVTQTPSHQVTQMGQEVILRCVPISNHLYFYWYRQILGQKVEFLVSFYNNEISEKSEIFDDQFSVERPDGSNFTLKIRSTKLEDSAMYFCASNVGTGWPQHFGDGTRLSIL.

V and J are TRBV4-1 and TRBJ1-1, with D tentatively TRBD1 (6 bases). Germline V lookup: CDR1 MGHRA, CDR2 YSYEKL. With 1 base removed from V and 2 bases from J, the gap between germline ends came to 14 bases. This CDR3 has 16 amino acids. In DNA form, the CDR3 reads TGCGCCAGCAGCCAAGTTCAGGGGCGGAGAAACACTGAAGCTTTCTTT. Translation gives CASSQVQGRRNTEAFF.

This chain links TRBV14 with TRBJ1-1; tentative D call: TRBD1 (5 bases). The germline V gene encodes CDR1 SGHDN and CDR2 FVKESK. The V end lost 5 bases, the J end lost 6 bases, and 13 bases lay between the germline ends. The CDR3 contains 13 residues. Here the CDR3 reads CASSTIQGSEAFF. CDR3 DNA sequence: TGTGCCAGCAGCACAATTCAGGGTTCTGAAGCTTTCTTT. Based on the CDR3 plus reference TRBV14 and TRBJ1-1, the full variable domain is EAGVTQFPSHSVIEKGQTVTLRCDPISGHDNLYWYRRVMGKEIKFLLHFVKESKQDESGMPNNRFLAERTGGTYSTLKVQPAELEDSGVYFCASSTIQGSEAFFGQGTRLTVV.

V usage is TRBV7-9 and J usage is TRBJ2-7; 8 bases are a match to TRBD1. The J segment lost 4 bases and the V segment lost 3 bases, leaving 8 bases of the junction unmatched. Germline V lookup: CDR1 SEHNR, CDR2 FQNEAQ (reference sequence). This CDR3 region has 15 residues. CDR3 coding DNA: TGTGCCAGCAGCTTTCCCGACAGGGGAGATTACGAGCAGTACTTC. Translating gives CASSFPDRGDYEQYF.

This chain links TRBV5-1 with TRBJ2-3; tentative D call: TRBD2 (6 bases). Germline-derived CDR1 and CDR2 are SGHRS and YFSETQ. The V and J ends lost 0 bases and 3 bases respectively, with 8 bases between them. The CDR3 loop spans 14 amino acids. CDR3 bases: TGCGCCAGCAGCTTGGCCCGGGGGACAGATACGCAGTATTTT. Its protein is CASSLARGTDTQYF.

The chain is built from TRBV5-1 and TRBJ2-7; TRBD1 agrees at 7 bases. This CDR3 contains 17 residues. Per the germline V gene, CDR1 is SGHRS and CDR2 is YFSETQ. After removal of 3 bases from V and 0 bases from J, the junction contained 12 bases not matched to a gene. The CDR3 protein is CASSSVTGTAFSYEQYF. CDR3 sequence (DNA): TGCGCCAGCAGCTCAGTAACCGGGACAGCGTTCTCCTACGAGCAGTACTTC.

This sequence joins TRBV6-1 and TRBJ2-7, with TRBD2 as a possible D gene (7 bases). Germline CDR1 is MNHNS and CDR2 is SASEGT. Deletions cut 2 bases from V and 2 bases from J, with 10 bases between. The CDR3 spans 14 residues. Written as DNA, the CDR3 is TGTGCCAGCAGTGAATGGGAGGGGGCCTACGAGCAGTACTTC. Translation gives CASSEWEGAYEQYF.

The V call is TRBV5-1, the J call TRBJ2-1; 9 bases match TRBD1. The CDR3 length is 15 residues. CDR1 and CDR2 from the germline V gene are SGHRS and YFSETQ. Germline trimming cut 4 bases from V and 4 bases from J; bases unmatched to any gene: 6. The CDR3 sequence is CASSLSGTGYNEQFF. The CDR3 bases are TGCGCCAGCAGCCTCTCCGGGACAGGGTACAATGAGCAGTTCTTC.

The V call is TRBV25-1, the J call TRBJ2-1, with TRBD2 matching 7 bases. The CDR3 totals 14 residues. V dropped 4 bases and J dropped 3; count of bases not matched to a gene: 3. Germline V gene sequence: CDR1 MGHDK, CDR2 SYGVNS. The DNA for the CDR3 is TGTGCCAGCAGTGGGTGGGGGGGCTACAATGAGCAGTTCTTC. Amino acids: CASSGWGGYNEQFF. The variable domain in full, completed from reference TRBV25-1 and TRBJ2-1, reads EADIYQTPRYLVIGTGKKITLECSQTMGHDKMYWYQQDPGMELHLIHYSYGVNSTEKGDLSSESTVSRIRTEHFPLTLESARPSHTSQYLCASSGWGGYNEQFFGPGTRLTVL.

This clone was observed once. The V and J genes are TRBV5-1 and TRBJ2-3; TRBD1 is a possible D gene (5 bases). The length of the CDR3 is 17 residues. Deletions cut 2 bases from V and 2 bases from J, with 18 bases between. Germline CDR1 and CDR2: SGHRS and YFSETQ. Here the CDR3 reads CASSLGNRGLFTDTQYF. For the CDR3, the DNA is TGCGCCAGCAGCTTAGGGAATAGGGGCCTATTCACAGATACGCAGTATTTT.

The V and J genes are TRBV6-5 and TRBJ1-2, with 7 bases lining up with TRBD1. Germline V gene lookup returns CDR1 MNHEY and CDR2 SVGAGI. V gave up 6 bases and J gave up 8 bases; unmatched junction bases: 9. CDR3 length equals 13 residues. The CDR3 loop is CASSSGQVPGYTF. Written as DNA, the CDR3 is TGTGCCAGCAGCTCCGGACAGGTACCGGGCTACACCTTC.